These 11 T cell receptor beta chains share one sample of origin, sequenced in a study of read filtering for tumor transcriptome and immune sequencing. This library used around 0.4 ug RNA and molecular barcoded adaptors spanning alpha/delta and beta/gamma chains. TCRdb called the reads again in MiXCR, with one record for every CDR3 protein. This table has around 48,000 distinct CDR3 sequences, approximately 18% appearing once. The sample was a population of CD138-negative cells sorted from bone marrow. These receptors were collected from a donor older than 35 with multiple myeloma.

In regard to this clonotype: This may come from a read error, since a much larger clone is one base off. V usage is TRBV20-1 and J usage is TRBJ2-5; 8 nucleotides agree with TRBD2. V lost 6 bases, J lost 5 bases, and 5 bases stayed unmatched. The CDR3 has 12 amino acids. CDR1 is DFQATT, CDR2 SNEGSKA, per germline (reference sequence). CDR3 coding DNA: TGCAGTGCCAGCACGGGGGGGGAGACCCAGTACTTC. Amino acids: CSASTGGETQYF.

This clonotype occurred many times. CDR3 protein: CSAAGGSTYETQYF. The CDR3 nucleotides read TGCAGTGCCGCGGGCGGGAGTACGTATGAGACCCAGTACTTC. V usage is TRBV20-1 and J usage is TRBJ2-5, with TRBD2 matching 7 bases. J was trimmed by 5 bases and V by 6 bases; bases with no gene match: 12. In germline, CDR1 is DFQATT, CDR2 SNEGSKA (reference sequence). This CDR3 spans 14 amino acids.

In its sample, this clonotype was seen a few times. The rearrangement uses TRBV25-1 and TRBJ1-6; the D gene is possibly TRBD1 (6 bases). V gave up 4 bases and J gave up 8 bases, with 15 bases separating them. The germline CDR1 and CDR2 sequences are MGHDK and SYGVNS. The CDR3 runs to 15 residues. The CDR3 loop reads CASSASGTNDSPLHF. Written as DNA, the CDR3 is TGTGCCAGCAGTGCCTCCGGGACAAACGATTCACCCCTCCACTTT.

This clonotype appeared a single time. The chain recombines TRBV2 with TRBJ2-1, with D uncertain. CDR1 is SNHLY, CDR2 FYNNEI, per germline. The CDR3 loop spans 12 amino acids. The V end lost 8 bases, the J end lost 2 bases, and 7 bases lay between the germline ends. The CDR3 DNA follows: TGTGCCAGCGCAAGGCCCTACAATGAGCAGTTCTTC. This codes for CASARPYNEQFF.

The chain joins TRBV6-2 or TRBV6-3 to TRBJ2-5, with 11 bases identical to TRBD2. CDR3 length: 16 residues. V lost 7 bases to trimming and J lost 2 bases; unmatched junction nucleotides: 9. The germline gives CDR1 MNHEY, CDR2 SVGEGT. The chain's CDR3 is CASTLTTSGGQETQYF. CDR3 nucleotide sequence: TGTGCCAGCACTCTTACCACTAGCGGGGGACAAGAGACCCAGTACTTC.

This clonotype showed up many times. This rearrangement joins TRBV20-1 to TRBJ2-3; TRBD2 might be the D (5 bases). In germline, CDR1 is DFQATT, CDR2 SNEGSKA (reference sequence). This CDR3 region has 13 residues. V was trimmed by 4 bases and J by 0 bases, leaving 8 bases between them. For the CDR3, the DNA is TGCAGTGCTACCCCGGGAAGCACAGATACGCAGTATTTT. Translating it yields CSATPGSTDTQYF.

This chain joins TRBV29-1 and TRBJ2-1; D may be TRBD2 (6 bases). Germline V gene lookup returns CDR1 SQVTM and CDR2 ANQGSEA. The CDR3 loop spans 14 amino acids. The V end lost 6 bases, the J end lost 5 bases, and 17 bases lay between the germline ends. The CDR3 DNA sequence: TGCAGCGTCGACAGAGGGGACTGCAACAATGAGCAGTTCTTC. Its protein product is CSVDRGDCNNEQFF.

This clonotype was detected many times. The CDR3 ends on some other residue instead of the conserved phenylalanine or tryptophan, so this is likely a read error. The CDR3 DNA is TGCAGTGCGCCGGGGGAGGGAGAGACCCAGTACCTC. Translating gives CSAPGEGETQYL. J is TRBJ2-5 and V is TRBV20-1, with 7 nucleotides matching TRBD2. The CDR3 spans 12 residues. Trimming at V came to 6 bases and at J to 4 bases, leaving 5 bases not matched to a gene. Germline V gene lookup returns CDR1 DFQATT and CDR2 SNEGSKA (reference sequence).

At least ten counts were recorded for this clonotype. The genes are TRBV20-1 and TRBJ2-3; 10 positions match TRBD2. CDR1 and CDR2 (germline): DFQATT, SNEGSKA (reference sequence). The CDR3 is made up of 17 amino acids. The V segment lost 5 bases and the J segment 0 bases; nucleotides outside the gene matches: 11. This CDR3 reads CSARTLAGGPSTDTQYF. CDR3 sequence (DNA): TGCAGTGCTCGAACCTTAGCGGGAGGCCCGAGCACAGATACGCAGTATTTT.

The rearrangement joins TRBV12-3 or TRBV12-4 to TRBJ1-5; weak D call: TRBD1 (5 bases). With 6 bases removed from V and 9 bases from J, the gap between germline ends came to 15 bases. CDR3 length equals 13 residues. As DNA, the CDR3 is TGTGCCAGCAGCCGCTCGACAGATGGGCCCCAGCATTTT. Amino acids: CASSRSTDGPQHF.

This clonotype was detected a few times. V and J are TRBV10-3 and TRBJ2-3; D is unresolved. Germline CDR1 and CDR2: ENHRY and SYGVKD. The CDR3 runs 15 residues. V dropped 10 bases and J dropped 2 bases, with 19 bases sitting between them. The CDR3 nucleotides read TGTGCCACGGTCGAACACGAGCCTGCCACAGATACGCAGTATTTT. Its protein product is CATVEHEPATDTQYF.